These 22 T cell receptor beta chains were sequenced from one sample in a study of CD8+ T cells in alopecia areata. After isolation, RNA underwent reverse transcription to generate cDNA as the sequencing template. Using immunoSEQ multiplex PCR, the repertoire was profiled, and TCRdb retains in-frame clones only, with some absent. The table shows nearly 110,000 clones, with roughly 84% occurring only once. As for treatment: oral pan-JAK inhibitor, 5-10 mg twice daily. The sample in question was CD8+ T cells sorted from blood, obtained at week 24, from a patient treated with tofacitinib. These receptors all come from a human donor with alopecia areata.

The gene calls are TRBV25-1 and TRBJ2-3; D unresolved. With 1 base removed from V and 9 bases from J, the gap between germline ends came to 14 bases. The CDR3 is 14 residues long. Germline CDR1 MGHDK, CDR2 SYGVNS. The CDR3 region has the DNA TGTGCCAGCAGTGAATTGGCACTCTACGTAACGCAGTATTTT. It specifies CASSELALYVTQYF.

CDR3 nucleotides: TGTGCCAGCAGCCCCGCAGGGGAAAAAGCAGATACGCAGTATTTT. Translated: CASSPAGEKADTQYF. The chain combines TRBV7-9 with TRBJ2-3; D might be TRBD1 (6 bases). The CDR3 has 15 residues. CDR1 is SEHNR and CDR2 is FQNEAQ in the germline V gene (reference sequence). V was pared by 5 bases and J by 4 bases, with 16 bases between. Supplemented by reference TRBV7-9 and TRBJ2-3, the full variable domain reads DTGVSQNPRHKITKRGQNVTFRCDPISEHNRLYWYRQTLGQGPEFLTYFQNEAQLEKSRLLSDRFSAERPKGSFSTLEIQRTEQGDSAMYLCASSPAGEKADTQYFGPGTRLTVL.

This chain joins TRBV6-5 and TRBJ2-3; 8 bases align to TRBD1. J gave up 4 bases and V 0 bases, and 0 bases lay outside the gene matches. The CDR3 totals 14 residues. From germline, CDR1 is MNHEY and CDR2 SVGAGI. The CDR3 coding sequence is TGTGCCAGCAGTTACTCGACAGGGGCAGATACGCAGTATTTT. Its protein is CASSYSTGADTQYF.

The chain has TRBV2 and TRBJ2-7, with 13 bases lining up with TRBD2. The CDR3 runs 16 residues. Germline CDR1 is SNHLY and CDR2 is FYNNEI. The trim removed 7 bases at V and 5 bases at J, leaving 11 bases unmatched. The CDR3: CASTQLAGGPIDEQYF. CDR3 in DNA: TGTGCCAGCACCCAACTAGCGGGGGGGCCGATCGACGAGCAGTACTTC. Drawing the rest from reference TRBV2 and TRBJ2-7, the complete variable domain is EPEVTQTPSHQVTQMGQEVILRCVPISNHLYFYWYRQILGQKVEFLVSFYNNEISEKSEIFDDQFSVERPDGSNFTLKIRSTKLEDSAMYFCASTQLAGGPIDEQYFGPGTRLTVT.

The V and J genes are TRBV6-5 and TRBJ1-1, with TRBD1 identical over 8 bases. Trimming took 4 bases from V and 11 from J; bases not matched to a gene: 9. CDR1 and CDR2 from the germline V gene are MNHEY and SVGAGI. The CDR3 spans 13 residues. The CDR3 loop reads CASSFSPGTGAFF. CDR3 nucleotide sequence: TGTGCCAGCAGTTTTTCCCCCGGGACAGGTGCTTTCTTT.

This clone was detected only a few times. The chain combines TRBV6-6 with TRBJ2-7, with a possible D match to TRBD2 (5 bases). Trimming stripped 7 bases from V and 4 bases from J, with 14 bases between. CDR1 MNHNY and CDR2 SVGAGI come from the germline V gene (reference sequence). This CDR3 is built from 13 residues. The DNA for the CDR3 is TGTGCCAGCAATCCGGGGTCACCTTACGAGCAGTACTTC. Amino acid sequence: CASNPGSPYEQYF.

The J gene is TRBJ2-7, the V gene TRBV13; 9 bases fit TRBD1. The CDR3 contains 14 residues. Germline CDR1 PRHDT, CDR2 FYEKMQ (reference sequence). V dropped 4 bases and J dropped 5; count of bases not matched to a gene: 6. Here the CDR3 DNA reads TGTGCCAGCAGCTCCGCCGACAGGGGGGACGAGCAGTACTTC. Translating it yields CASSSADRGDEQYF.

This sequence joins TRBV6-4 and TRBJ1-2, with TRBD1 matching 7 bases. The CDR3 is 12 amino acids. After removal of 10 bases from V and 6 bases from J, the junction contained 8 bases not matched to a gene. Germline V gene lookup returns CDR1 MRHNA and CDR2 SNTAGT. The CDR3: CANPPTGDGYTF. The CDR3 region has the DNA TGTGCCAACCCGCCCACAGGGGATGGCTACACCTTC.

The J gene is TRBJ1-2, the V gene TRBV6-5; D is undetermined. CDR3 size: 13 residues. Germline V CDR1 and CDR2: MNHEY, SVGAGI. Trimming shortened V by 2 bases and J by 0 bases, and 4 bases separated the two germline ends. CDR3 DNA sequence: TGTGCCAGCAGTTACGGAGCTAACTATGGCTACACCTTC. Protein sequence: CASSYGANYGYTF.

This clone was observed a few times. CDR3 residues: CATSSQGTRETQYF. The CDR3, as DNA: TGTGCCACCAGCAGTCAAGGGACTCGGGAGACCCAGTACTTC. The chain links TRBV15 to TRBJ2-5, with D maybe TRBD2 (6 bases). Germline CDR1 and CDR2: LNHNV and YYDKDF (reference sequence). This CDR3 region has 14 residues. V gave up 3 bases and J gave up 5 bases, with 13 bases separating them.

The chain links TRBV9 to TRBJ1-2; tentative D call: TRBD1 (5 bases). The CDR3 has 15 residues. Germline V lookup: CDR1 SGDLS, CDR2 YYNGEE. V was shortened by 0 bases and J by 4 bases, with 13 bases between the two germline ends. CDR3 coding DNA: TGTGCCAGCAGCGTAGGGGGCAGCGAGGTCTATGGCTACACCTTC. Amino acid sequence: CASSVGGSEVYGYTF. The entire variable domain, with the rest obtained from reference TRBV9 and TRBJ1-2, is as follows: DSGVTQTPKHLITATGQRVTLRCSPRSGDLSVYWYQQSLDQGLQFLIQYYNGEERAKGNILERFSAQQFPDLHSELNLSSLELGDSALYFCASSVGGSEVYGYTFGSGTRLTVV.

The chain links TRBV7-9 to TRBJ1-3; D call uncertain. Trimming cost V 3 bases and J 0 bases, with 6 bases left between them. The CDR3 totals 14 residues. From germline, CDR1 is SEHNR and CDR2 FQNEAQ (reference sequence). CDR3 loop: CASSFVGSGNTIYF. CDR3 DNA: TGTGCCAGCAGCTTTGTTGGCTCTGGAAACACCATATATTTT. The variable domain in full, with the rest retrieved from reference TRBV7-9 and TRBJ1-3, is DTGVSQNPRHKITKRGQNVTFRCDPISEHNRLYWYRQTLGQGPEFLTYFQNEAQLEKSRLLSDRFSAERPKGSFSTLEIQRTEQGDSAMYLCASSFVGSGNTIYFGEGSWLTVV.

This clone has only one observation. The V and J genes are TRBV15 and TRBJ2-5; 8 positions agree with TRBD2. This CDR3 region has 14 residues. Looked up from germline, CDR1 is LNHNV and CDR2 is YYDKDF (reference sequence). J lost 5 bases, V lost 0 bases, and 2 bases had no gene match. The DNA for the CDR3 is TGTGCCACCAGCAGAGAGGCTAGCGGGGAGACCCAGTACTTC. It codes for CATSREASGETQYF. The full variable domain, completed using reference TRBV15 and TRBJ2-5, is DAMVIQNPRYQVTQFGKPVTLSCSQTLNHNVMYWYQQKSSQAPKLLFHYYDKDFNNEADTPDNFQSRRPNTSFCFLDIRSPGLGDTAMYLCATSREASGETQYFGPGTRLLVL.

V usage is TRBV4-1 and J usage is TRBJ2-1; 9 bases fit TRBD2. Looked up from germline, CDR1 is MGHRA and CDR2 is YSYEKL. CDR3 length: 18 residues. Germline trimming cut 0 bases from V and 2 bases from J; bases unmatched to any gene: 8. CDR3 amino acids: CASSQDSGAGGPYNEQFF. CDR3 nucleotide sequence: TGCGCCAGCAGCCAAGATAGTGGGGCGGGGGGGCCCTACAATGAGCAGTTCTTC.

The chain couples TRBV4-3 to TRBJ2-3; TRBD2 matches 13 bases. V lost 0 bases and J lost 5; bases outside the gene matches: 5. Germline assignment: CDR1 LGHNA and CDR2 YSLEER. CDR3 size: 17 residues. CDR3 in amino acids: CASSQDMTSGGRDTQYF. The CDR3 coding sequence is TGCGCCAGCAGCCAAGATATGACTAGCGGGGGGAGAGATACGCAGTATTTT.

CDR3 DNA sequence: TGTGCCAGCAGTTCAGGGAGATTCGATGAGCAGTTCTTC. Protein product: CASSSGRFDEQFF. The chain carries TRBV27 and TRBJ2-1, with D perhaps matching TRBD1 or TRBD2 (5 bases each). Germline V gene lookup returns CDR1 MNHEY and CDR2 SMNVEV (reference sequence). The CDR3 covers 13 residues. V shed 4 bases and J shed 8 bases, with 12 bases lying between them.

This rearrangement joins TRBV5-1 to TRBJ2-7; 7 bases are shared with TRBD1. V lost 1 base and J lost 5; bases outside the gene matches: 9. CDR1 is SGHRS, CDR2 YFSETQ, per germline. This CDR3 region has 15 residues. The CDR3: CASSLLQGMENEQYF. As DNA, the CDR3 is TGCGCCAGCAGCTTGTTACAGGGGATGGAAAACGAGCAGTACTTC.

This chain uses TRBV12-5 with TRBJ2-5, with TRBD1 identical over 10 bases. The CDR3 spans 16 residues. Germline assignment: CDR1 LGHNT and CDR2 FRNRAP. V dropped 6 bases and J dropped 4; count of bases not matched to a gene: 11. The CDR3 loop reads CASGLRTGGRGETQYF. In DNA form, the CDR3 reads TGTGCTAGTGGCTTAAGGACAGGGGGAAGAGGAGAGACCCAGTACTTC.

V usage is TRBV25-1 and J usage is TRBJ1-2; D not certain. V shed 4 bases and J shed 7 bases, with 13 bases lying between them. This CDR3 spans 13 amino acids. Per germline, CDR1 MGHDK and CDR2 SYGVNS. The CDR3 coding sequence is TGTGCCAGCAGTGGGGAACGGGGAGGTGGCTACACCTTC. This codes for CASSGERGGGYTF.

V usage is TRBV6-1 and J usage is TRBJ1-1; D is perhaps TRBD1 (5 bases). The V end was cut by 2 bases, the J end by 4 bases, with 14 bases between. Germline lookup yields CDR1 MNHNS and CDR2 SASEGT. The CDR3 loop spans 15 amino acids. The CDR3 DNA reads as TGTGCCAGCAGTGAATGGCGGGGCGCGAGCACTGAAGCTTTCTTT. It is translated as CASSEWRGASTEAFF.

The chain joins TRBV19 to TRBJ2-3; D might be TRBD1 or TRBD2, each matching 5 bases. In germline, CDR1 is LNHDA, CDR2 SQIVND (reference sequence). V dropped 5 bases and J dropped 0 bases, with 15 bases sitting between them. The CDR3 contains 16 residues. CDR3 in amino acids: CASSPGTVTSTDTQYF. For the CDR3, the DNA is TGTGCCAGTAGTCCCGGGACCGTTACTAGCACAGATACGCAGTATTTT.

This clone is a singleton in its sample. The rearrangement joins TRBV7-9 to TRBJ2-7; TRBD1 aligns across 10 bases. With 5 bases clipped from V and 6 bases from J, the junction kept 10 bases outside the gene matches. Per germline, CDR1 SEHNR and CDR2 FQNEAQ (reference sequence). The CDR3 loop spans 15 amino acids. This CDR3 is CASSPWDRGSSEQYF. As DNA, the CDR3 is TGTGCCAGCAGCCCCTGGGACAGGGGATCATCCGAGCAGTACTTC.